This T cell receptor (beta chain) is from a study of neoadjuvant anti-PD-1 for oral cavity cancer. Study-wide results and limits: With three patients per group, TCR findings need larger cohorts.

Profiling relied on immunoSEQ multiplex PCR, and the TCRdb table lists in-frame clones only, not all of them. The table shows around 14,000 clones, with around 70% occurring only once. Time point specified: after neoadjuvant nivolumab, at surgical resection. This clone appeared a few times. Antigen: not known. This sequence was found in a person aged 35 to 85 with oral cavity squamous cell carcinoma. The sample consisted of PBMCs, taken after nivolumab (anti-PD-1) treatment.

CDR3 region: CATSRWRFYTF. The CDR3 DNA sequence: TGTGCCACCAGCAGATGGAGATTCTACACCTTC. This chain uses TRBV15 with TRBJ1-2; D gene unclear. CDR1 is LNHNV, CDR2 YYDKDF, per germline (reference sequence). The CDR3 runs to 11 residues. V gave up 2 bases and J gave up 10 bases, with 8 bases separating them. The complete variable domain, with remaining parts taken from reference TRBV15 and TRBJ1-2, reads DAMVIQNPRYQVTQFGKPVTLSCSQTLNHNVMYWYQQKSSQAPKLLFHYYDKDFNNEADTPDNFQSRRPNTSFCFLDIRSPGLGDTAMYLCATSRWRFYTFGSGTRLTVV.